The 19 T cell receptor beta chains reported below all come from one sample, sequenced in a study of cytomegalovirus exposure and HLA in healthy donors. Assay used: immunoSEQ multiplex PCR; TCRdb lists only in-frame clones, some missing. The table records over 200,000 clones, roughly 80% of them present only once. Sequencing was done on a sample of PBMCs. Every receptor here comes from a woman between 18 and 29 years old in good health and CMV-seronegative.

The chain combines TRBV4-1 with TRBJ1-2, with D hard to call. Germline V CDR1 and CDR2: MGHRA, YSYEKL. V lost 3 bases to trimming and J lost 1 base, with 15 bases between them. This CDR3 has 16 amino acids. CDR3 residues: CASSQPARAINYGYTF. In DNA form, the CDR3 reads TGCGCCAGCAGCCAGCCAGCCCGGGCTATTAACTATGGCTACACCTTC.

This clone was counted a single time. The chain is built from TRBV5-1 and TRBJ1-4, with D possibly TRBD1 on 5 matching bases. V lost 4 bases and J 3 bases, leaving 19 bases between the germline ends. The CDR3 covers 17 residues. CDR1 and CDR2 (germline): SGHRS, YFSETQ. CDR3 protein: CASSPGGGATSNEKLFF. CDR3 DNA sequence: TGCGCCAGCAGCCCCGGGGGAGGGGCTACCTCTAATGAAAAACTGTTTTTT.

The V and J genes are TRBV19 and TRBJ1-4, with 7 bases fitting TRBD1. The CDR3 length is 14 residues. V dropped 5 bases and J dropped 8; count of bases not matched to a gene: 8. Germline CDR1 and CDR2: LNHDA and SQIVND (reference sequence). The CDR3: CASSAGTAGEKLFF. The CDR3 DNA is TGTGCCAGTAGTGCCGGGACAGCTGGAGAAAAACTGTTTTTT.

V gene TRBV23-1 combines with J gene TRBJ1-4, with 9 bases matching TRBD1. TRBV23-1 is an ORF for which the function is uncertain. The CDR3 covers 15 residues. Trimming cost V 2 bases and J 6 bases; bases outside gene matches: 4. The chain's CDR3 is CASSQLGTGHEKLFF. The CDR3 coding sequence is TGCGCCAGCAGTCAACTCGGGACAGGGCATGAAAAACTGTTTTTT.

This chain links TRBV6-6 with TRBJ1-2; perhaps TRBD1 as D (5 bases). Germline CDR1 and CDR2: MNHNY and SVGAGI (reference sequence). The CDR3 covers 16 residues. V lost 0 bases, J lost 3 bases, and 14 bases lay in between. The CDR3: CASSYSKRLGDYGYTF. The CDR3 nucleotides are TGTGCCAGCAGTTACTCGAAGAGGCTGGGGGACTATGGCTACACCTTC.

This chain links TRBV2 with TRBJ2-5; D remains ambiguous. This CDR3 region has 16 residues. Trimming removed 1 base at V and 2 bases at J, with 14 bases between. Germline CDR1 and CDR2: SNHLY and FYNNEI. The CDR3, as DNA: TGTGCCAGCAGTGAAGAGAGACCCCCGAATCAAGAGACCCAGTACTTC. Its translation: CASSEERPPNQETQYF.

V gene TRBV29-1 combines with J gene TRBJ2-1; TRBD2 aligns across 7 bases. CDR1 is SQVTM, CDR2 ANQGSEA, per germline. CDR3 length equals 13 residues. V lost 7 bases to trimming and J lost 4 bases; unmatched junction nucleotides: 7. The DNA of the CDR3 is TGCAGCGGGGGAGGGGCGGGGTACAATGAGCAGTTCTTC. Translating gives CSGGGAGYNEQFF.

This rearrangement joins TRBV6-5 to TRBJ2-1, with 10 bases that match TRBD2. The CDR3 sequence is 15 residues long. Germline trimming cut 4 bases from V and 4 bases from J; bases unmatched to any gene: 4. Germline V CDR1 and CDR2: MNHEY, SVGAGI. The CDR3 here is CASSSRTSGYNEQFF. The CDR3 DNA is TGTGCCAGCAGTTCCCGGACTAGCGGATACAATGAGCAGTTCTTC.

This clone was detected only once. This chain links TRBV9 with TRBJ2-1; D gene ambiguous. This CDR3 comprises 13 residues. Germline loops: CDR1 SGDLS, CDR2 YYNGEE. V was trimmed by 3 bases and J by 5 bases, leaving 9 bases between them. The CDR3 DNA reads as TGTGCCAGCAGCGGGTCTCTAAACAATGAGCAGTTCTTC. It yields the protein CASSGSLNNEQFF.

CDR3 loop: CASSSLPGQRNQPQHF. The DNA of the CDR3 is TGTGCCAGCTCATCGCTACCGGGACAGAGGAATCAGCCCCAGCATTTT. The J gene is TRBJ1-5, the V gene TRBV18; 7 positions match TRBD1. The trim removed 5 bases at V and 4 bases at J, leaving 11 bases unmatched. There are 16 residues in the CDR3. Per germline, CDR1 KGHSH and CDR2 LQKENI.

This clone was found once. The V gene is TRBV11-2, the J gene TRBJ2-7; maybe TRBD2 (5 bases). The CDR3 has 15 amino acids. V was clipped by 5 bases and J by 7 bases, with 21 bases between them. The germline V gene encodes CDR1 SGHAT and CDR2 FQNNGV. The CDR3 bases are TGTGCCAGCAGCGATCTCTCGGGCCAAACGGGGGAGCAGTACTTC. It codes for CASSDLSGQTGEQYF.

DNA of the CDR3: TGTGCCAGCAGTCCCACTAGCTCCTACAATGAGCAGTTCTTC. This encodes CASSPTSSYNEQFF. The chain combines TRBV28 with TRBJ2-1; D is perhaps TRBD2 (5 bases). The V end lost 5 bases, the J end lost 0 bases, and 8 bases lay between the germline ends. The CDR3 sequence is 14 residues long. Germline V gives CDR1 MDHEN, CDR2 SYDVKM.

V and J are TRBV6-5 and TRBJ1-1; no clear D gene. Germline CDR1 reads MNHEY; CDR2 reads SVGAGI. The CDR3 is 15 residues long. Trimming removed 4 bases from V and 1 base from J, with 13 bases in between. This CDR3 reads CASSSQATRNTEAFF. In DNA form, the CDR3 reads TGTGCCAGCAGTTCCCAAGCGACACGGAACACTGAAGCTTTCTTT.

The chain combines TRBV7-9 with TRBJ1-1; D possibly corresponds to TRBD1 (6 bases). V was cut by 7 bases and J by 2 bases, with 14 bases left in between. Looked up from germline, CDR1 is SEHNR and CDR2 is FQNEAQ (reference sequence). The CDR3 runs to 14 residues. The CDR3 DNA reads as TGTGCCAGCACCCGGGGGGGCGGAAACACTGAAGCTTTCTTT. It specifies CASTRGGGNTEAFF.

This clone was counted a few times. V and J are TRBV29-1 and TRBJ1-2; D gene uncertain. The length of the CDR3 is 13 residues. Germline V gene data show CDR1 as SQVTM and CDR2 as ANQGSEA. Trimming removed 3 bases from V and 0 bases from J, with 8 bases in between. CDR3 sequence: CSVEAETNYGYTF. CDR3 bases: TGCAGCGTTGAGGCAGAAACTAACTATGGCTACACCTTC.

J is TRBJ1-1 and V is TRBV15; D not resolved. Germline V gene lookup returns CDR1 LNHNV and CDR2 YYDKDF (reference sequence). CDR3 size: 14 residues. V lost 0 bases and J lost 0, with 5 bases in between. CDR3 sequence reads: CATSREGMNTEAFF. CDR3 coding DNA: TGTGCCACCAGCAGAGAAGGAATGAACACTGAAGCTTTCTTT.

The chain links TRBV6-1 to TRBJ2-3; D may be TRBD2 (5 bases). This CDR3 has 14 amino acids. The germline V gene has CDR1 MNHNS and CDR2 SASEGT. V lost 5 bases and J lost 6, with 15 bases in between. CDR3 protein: CASSYTPQRDTQYF. CDR3 coding DNA: TGTGCCAGCAGTTATACCCCTCAGCGGGATACGCAGTATTTT.

This chain joins TRBV7-9 and TRBJ2-2; D is perhaps TRBD1 (6 bases). Germline CDR1 is SEHNR and CDR2 is FQNEAQ (reference sequence). Deletions cut 5 bases from V and 6 bases from J, with 10 bases between. The CDR3 is 13 amino acids. This CDR3 is CASSPQGSGELFF. CDR3 DNA sequence: TGTGCCAGCAGCCCACAGGGTTCCGGGGAGCTGTTTTTT.

This chain joins TRBV18 and TRBJ2-2; D is ambiguous. CDR1 and CDR2 from the germline V gene are KGHSH and LQKENI. Trimming removed 2 bases at V and 0 bases at J, with 7 bases between. The CDR3 spans 15 residues. CDR3 loop: CASSPGQPNTGELFF. DNA of the CDR3: TGTGCCAGCTCACCAGGGCAACCGAACACCGGGGAGCTGTTTTTT.